Below, 32 T cell receptor beta chains from the same sample are listed, as sequenced in a study of blood T cell repertoires in COVID-19. Libraries were prepared by immunoSEQ multiplex PCR; TCRdb keeps only in-frame clonotypes and omits some of them. The sample carries 70,000 to 90,000 clones, less than 90% recorded once. Sequenced material: peripheral blood. The receptors come from a man older than 75 with COVID-19, enrolled during active disease.

This sequence joins TRBV28 and TRBJ1-1; possibly TRBD1 for D (6 bases). Trimming took 5 bases from V and 4 from J, leaving 17 bases between them. Germline-derived CDR1 and CDR2 are MDHEN and SYDVKM. The CDR3 is 15 residues long. Here the CDR3 reads CASSPSLTRGTEAFF. CDR3 coding DNA: TGTGCCAGCAGTCCTTCCCTTACCAGGGGCACTGAAGCTTTCTTT.

The chain joins TRBV7-9 to TRBJ2-3; 11 bases fit TRBD2. With 4 bases clipped from V and 5 bases from J, the junction kept 5 bases outside the gene matches. The CDR3 is 15 amino acids. CDR1 and CDR2 from the germline V gene are SEHNR and FQNEAQ (reference sequence). The CDR3 nucleotides read TGTGCCAGCAGCTCGGGACTAGCGGCCGTAGATACGCAGTATTTT. Amino acids: CASSSGLAAVDTQYF.

V is TRBV10-3 and J is TRBJ2-1; the match to TRBD1 covers 9 bases. The CDR3 has 16 residues. Trimming took 0 bases from V and 3 from J; bases not matched to a gene: 3. The germline V gene encodes CDR1 ENHRY and CDR2 SYGVKD. The CDR3 DNA reads as TGTGCCATCAGTGAGTCCCTGGACAGGGGCTACAATGAGCAGTTCTTC. It yields the protein CAISESLDRGYNEQFF.

This sequence joins TRBV28 and TRBJ1-6; TRBD1 might be the D (5 bases). V was trimmed by 2 bases and J by 10 bases, leaving 12 bases between them. CDR3 length: 14 amino acids. Germline-derived CDR1 and CDR2 are MDHEN and SYDVKM. The CDR3 here is CASSLAQGWSPLHF. CDR3 bases: TGTGCCAGCAGTTTAGCCCAGGGATGGTCACCCCTCCACTTT.

This clone was observed a single time. This chain connects TRBV18 to TRBJ2-3, with D possibly being TRBD2 (6 bases). The CDR3 is made up of 13 amino acids. Trimming took off 6 bases at V and 6 bases at J, with 13 bases between the two ends. From germline, CDR1 is KGHSH and CDR2 LQKENI. Written as DNA, the CDR3 is TGTGCCAGCTCTACCACGGAGGGGGATACGCAGTATTTT. This gives the protein CASSTTEGDTQYF.

This clone is a singleton in its sample. This chain connects TRBV29-1 to TRBJ2-5; TRBD2 might be the D (7 bases). This CDR3 has 13 amino acids. The germline V gene has CDR1 SQVTM and CDR2 ANQGSEA. Trimming cost V 6 bases and J 4 bases, with 15 bases left between them. This CDR3 is CSVGWGGGETQYF. The CDR3 region has the DNA TGCAGCGTGGGTTGGGGGGGCGGAGAGACCCAGTACTTC.

As DNA, the CDR3 is TGTGCCAGCGCCCCCGACAGGGCTAACTATGGCTACACCTTC. This encodes CASAPDRANYGYTF. This chain joins TRBV19 and TRBJ1-2, with 7 nucleotides matching TRBD1. V shed 9 bases, J shed 0 bases, and the junction held 7 bases outside the gene matches. Germline CDR1 reads LNHDA; CDR2 reads SQIVND (reference sequence). The CDR3 runs 14 residues.

The chain joins TRBV7-8 to TRBJ2-7; 9 nucleotides agree with TRBD1. The CDR3 runs 15 residues. The ends lost 2 bases at V and 5 bases at J; junction bases unmatched: 7. Germline V gene sequence: CDR1 SGHVS, CDR2 FQNEAQ. The CDR3 sequence is CASSLNRGLMHEQYF. The CDR3 nucleotides are TGTGCCAGCAGCTTAAACAGGGGGCTGATGCACGAGCAGTACTTC.

The V call is TRBV2, the J call TRBJ1-6; D not certain. The CDR3 runs to 13 residues. V was pared by 7 bases and J by 6 bases, with 10 bases between. Germline loops: CDR1 SNHLY, CDR2 FYNNEI. As DNA, the CDR3 is TGTGCCAGCACAACGGAGGGTAATTCACCCCTCCACTTT. It translates to CASTTEGNSPLHF.

The chain combines TRBV20-1 with TRBJ2-7; 12 bases agree with TRBD2. V gave up 3 bases and J gave up 0 bases; unmatched junction bases: 12. Germline CDR1 is DFQATT and CDR2 is SNEGSKA (reference sequence). This CDR3 comprises 18 residues. The CDR3 bases are TGCAGTGCTAGTGCCAGTCCCGGACTAGCGGGATCCTCCTACGAGCAGTACTTC. Translated, it gives CSASASPGLAGSSYEQYF.

V gene TRBV5-6 combines with J gene TRBJ2-3; TRBD2 aligns across 11 bases. Trimming cost V 1 base and J 4 bases; bases outside gene matches: 2. The V gene's germline CDR1 is SGHDT and CDR2 YYEEEE. CDR3 size: 15 residues. CDR3 sequence (DNA): TGTGCCAGCAGCTTGTTAGCGGGGGGGGCAGATACGCAGTATTTT. It specifies CASSLLAGGADTQYF.

J is TRBJ1-6 and V is TRBV19; D call uncertain. The CDR3 runs 15 residues. V lost 3 bases, J lost 0 bases, and 6 bases lay in between. The germline V gene encodes CDR1 LNHDA and CDR2 SQIVND (reference sequence). CDR3 region: CASSIVSSYNSPLHF. CDR3 coding DNA: TGTGCCAGTAGTATCGTTAGCTCCTATAATTCACCCCTCCACTTT.

The chain uses TRBV18 and TRBJ1-4; TRBD1 agrees at 7 bases. Germline V gives CDR1 KGHSH, CDR2 LQKENI. The length of the CDR3 is 16 residues. With V trimmed by 3 bases and J by 0 bases, 4 bases remained unmatched. CDR3 loop: CASSPGQSATNEKLFF. In nucleotides, the CDR3 is TGTGCCAGCTCACCGGGACAGTCGGCAACTAATGAAAAACTGTTTTTT.

In this sample, this clone is medium-sized. The V call is TRBV6-1, the J call TRBJ2-7; possibly TRBD2 for D (6 bases). With 2 bases removed from V and 6 bases from J, the gap between germline ends came to 17 bases. Per the germline V gene, CDR1 is MNHNS and CDR2 is SASEGT. The CDR3 totals 15 residues. DNA of the CDR3: TGTGCCAGCAGTGAAACCGGGACTGGGGATCTCGAGCAGTACTTC. It yields the protein CASSETGTGDLEQYF.

This chain joins TRBV7-9 and TRBJ2-3; D remains ambiguous. V was cut by 5 bases and J by 4 bases, with 13 bases left in between. The germline V gene encodes CDR1 SEHNR and CDR2 FQNEAQ (reference sequence). CDR3 length: 14 amino acids. The CDR3 coding sequence is TGTGCCAGCAGCCTCAAACGTCGGGCAGATACGCAGTATTTT. Its protein is CASSLKRRADTQYF.

The chain carries TRBV7-9 and TRBJ2-3, with D possibly matching TRBD2 (6 bases). The germline V and J ends were trimmed by 5 bases and 0 bases, with 9 bases remaining between them. The CDR3 totals 14 residues. Germline V CDR1 and CDR2: SEHNR, FQNEAQ (reference sequence). CDR3 sequence: CASSPGTSTDTQYF. The CDR3 DNA reads TGTGCCAGCAGCCCCGGGACTAGCACAGATACGCAGTATTTT.

In its sample, this clone was seen once. The CDR3 loop is CAISGQAGEGDTEAFF. The CDR3 DNA is TGTGCCATCAGCGGCCAGGCCGGGGAAGGTGACACTGAAGCTTTCTTT. The gene calls are TRBV10-3 and TRBJ1-1; D is ambiguous. Per germline, CDR1 ENHRY and CDR2 SYGVKD. V was pared by 6 bases and J by 3 bases, with 20 bases between. CDR3 length equals 16 residues.

The rearrangement joins TRBV5-6 to TRBJ1-4; D perhaps matches TRBD1 (5 bases). The V gene lost 1 base and the J gene lost 7 bases, with 11 bases spanning the gap. There are 14 residues in the CDR3. Looked up from germline, CDR1 is SGHDT and CDR2 is YYEEEE. CDR3 sequence reads: CASSLRRRGEKLFF. As DNA, the CDR3 is TGTGCCAGCAGCTTGAGGAGGAGGGGTGAAAAACTGTTTTTT.

This rearrangement joins TRBV4-2 to TRBJ1-2; D unresolved. Germline lookup yields CDR1 LGHNA and CDR2 YNFKEQ. The V and J ends lost 0 bases and 3 bases respectively, with 17 bases between them. The CDR3 extends over 17 amino acids. Here the CDR3 reads CASSQDSRSVEDYGYTF. CDR3 sequence (DNA): TGTGCCAGCAGCCAAGATTCCCGTTCGGTTGAGGACTATGGCTACACCTTC.

This clone was recorded once. The chain combines TRBV18 with TRBJ1-2; no reliable D call. Germline V gene sequence: CDR1 KGHSH, CDR2 LQKENI. The CDR3 is made up of 15 amino acids. V dropped 2 bases and J dropped 2 bases, with 12 bases sitting between them. The CDR3 DNA follows: TGTGCCAGCTCACCAGACGCCCGGGGAAACTATGGCTACACCTTC. Translating gives CASSPDARGNYGYTF. Based on the CDR3 plus reference TRBV18 and TRBJ1-2, the full variable domain is NAGVMQNPRHLVRRRGQEARLRCSPMKGHSHVYWYRQLPEEGLKFMVYLQKENIIDESGMPKERFSAEFPKEGPSILRIQQVVRGDSAAYFCASSPDARGNYGYTFGSGTRLTVV.

V and J are TRBV19 and TRBJ1-5, with 9 bases lining up with TRBD1. The germline gives CDR1 LNHDA, CDR2 SQIVND (reference sequence). Trimming took 8 bases from V and 4 from J; bases not matched to a gene: 9. This CDR3 contains 15 residues. CDR3 in amino acids: CASGPPGTGNQPQHF. Written as DNA, the CDR3 is TGTGCCAGTGGGCCCCCCGGGACAGGGAATCAGCCCCAGCATTTT.

The chain is built from TRBV5-4 and TRBJ1-6, with TRBD1 as a possible D gene (5 bases). Trimming shortened V by 0 bases and J by 8 bases, and 9 bases separated the two germline ends. Germline V lookup: CDR1 SGHNT, CDR2 YYREEE (reference sequence). This CDR3 has 14 residues. The CDR3 region has the DNA TGTGCCAGCAGCTTGGGACAGACCTATTCACCCCTCCACTTT. It yields the protein CASSLGQTYSPLHF.

CDR3 coding DNA: TGTGCCAGCACCACCGGCGGGCTCCAAGCTTTCTTT. It is translated as CASTTGGLQAFF. The chain has TRBV6-5 and TRBJ1-1; D not resolved. V lost 7 bases to trimming and J lost 9 bases, with 15 bases between them. In germline, CDR1 is MNHEY, CDR2 SVGAGI. This CDR3 comprises 12 residues.

The V and J genes are TRBV20-1 and TRBJ1-5, with 8 positions matching TRBD1. CDR3 length equals 15 residues. The J segment lost 6 bases and the V segment lost 3 bases, leaving 10 bases of the junction unmatched. Germline V gene sequence: CDR1 DFQATT, CDR2 SNEGSKA (reference sequence). The CDR3 bases are TGCAGTGCTAGTGAGGGGCAGGGGGCCGTTCAGCCCCAGCATTTT. Encoded protein: CSASEGQGAVQPQHF.

The V call is TRBV10-3, the J call TRBJ2-3; TRBD2 matches at 8 bases. The germline gives CDR1 ENHRY, CDR2 SYGVKD. Trimming cost V 0 bases and J 2 bases; bases outside gene matches: 4. There are 16 residues in the CDR3. The CDR3 bases are TGTGCCATCAGTGAGTCTAGCGGGGTTTTCACAGATACGCAGTATTTT. Translation: CAISESSGVFTDTQYF.

This chain's CDR3 is CASSLDGASGNEQFF. In DNA, the CDR3 is TGTGCCAGCAGCTTAGATGGTGCGAGCGGGAATGAGCAGTTCTTC. The chain links TRBV11-2 to TRBJ2-1; D is perhaps TRBD2 (6 bases). The CDR3 length is 15 residues. Per the germline V gene, CDR1 is SGHAT and CDR2 is FQNNGV. V lost 0 bases, J lost 7 bases, and 13 bases lay in between.

The rearrangement joins TRBV10-3 to TRBJ1-1; 8 bases are a match to TRBD1. V lost 8 bases and J lost 4; bases outside the gene matches: 3. This CDR3 region has 12 residues. In germline, CDR1 is ENHRY, CDR2 SYGVKD. The CDR3 region is CAIGDRGTEAFF. CDR3 bases: TGTGCCATCGGAGACAGGGGCACTGAAGCTTTCTTT.

The chain combines TRBV9 with TRBJ1-1; TRBD1 matches at 9 bases. This CDR3 contains 14 residues. With V trimmed by 4 bases and J by 7 bases, 8 bases remained unmatched. Germline V gene data show CDR1 as SGDLS and CDR2 as YYNGEE. The CDR3 coding sequence is TGTGCCAGCAGCCCCCGGACAGGGGTCGGTGAAGCTTTCTTT. It is translated as CASSPRTGVGEAFF.

The chain carries TRBV7-2 and TRBJ2-2; tentatively, D is TRBD2 (5 bases). The V gene's germline CDR1 is SGHTA and CDR2 FQGNSA. Trimming pared 4 bases from V and 4 bases from J, leaving 13 bases between. The CDR3 has 15 residues. This chain's CDR3 is CASSSGSGSTGELFF. CDR3 nucleotides: TGTGCCAGCAGCTCCGGCTCGGGGAGCACCGGGGAGCTGTTTTTT. Complete variable domain (other parts from reference TRBV7-2 and TRBJ2-2): GAGVSQSPSNKVTEKGKDVELRCDPISGHTALYWYRQSLGQGLEFLIYFQGNSAPDKSGLPSDRFSAERTGGSVSTLTIQRTQQEDSAVYLCASSSGSGSTGELFFGEGSRLTVL.

V is TRBV4-1 and J is TRBJ1-5; 8 bases are a match to TRBD1. The CDR3 covers 16 residues. Germline V gene sequence: CDR1 MGHRA, CDR2 YSYEKL. Germline trimming cut 4 bases from V and 6 bases from J; bases unmatched to any gene: 11. The chain's CDR3 is CASSPWADRGTQPQHF. Written as DNA, the CDR3 is TGCGCCAGCAGCCCCTGGGCCGACAGGGGTACTCAGCCCCAGCATTTT.

The chain has TRBV7-2 and TRBJ2-1; possible D gene TRBD2, 5 bases. V was trimmed by 8 bases and J by 7 bases, leaving 15 bases between them. The CDR3 has 13 amino acids. CDR1 SGHTA and CDR2 FQGNSA come from the germline V gene. The chain's CDR3 is CASCPQRANEQFF. CDR3 DNA: TGTGCCAGCTGCCCCCAGAGGGCTAATGAGCAGTTCTTC.

This chain connects TRBV2 to TRBJ2-5; possible D gene TRBD1, 6 bases. Germline V lookup: CDR1 SNHLY, CDR2 FYNNEI. This CDR3 spans 14 amino acids. The V gene lost 6 bases and the J gene lost 1 base, with 12 bases spanning the gap. CDR3 sequence (DNA): TGTGCCAGCAGGGATAGACAGGTCCAAGAGACCCAGTACTTC. Translated, it gives CASRDRQVQETQYF. The full variable domain, its missing parts supplied by reference TRBV2 and TRBJ2-5, is EPEVTQTPSHQVTQMGQEVILRCVPISNHLYFYWYRQILGQKVEFLVSFYNNEISEKSEIFDDQFSVERPDGSNFTLKIRSTKLEDSAMYFCASRDRQVQETQYFGPGTRLLVL.